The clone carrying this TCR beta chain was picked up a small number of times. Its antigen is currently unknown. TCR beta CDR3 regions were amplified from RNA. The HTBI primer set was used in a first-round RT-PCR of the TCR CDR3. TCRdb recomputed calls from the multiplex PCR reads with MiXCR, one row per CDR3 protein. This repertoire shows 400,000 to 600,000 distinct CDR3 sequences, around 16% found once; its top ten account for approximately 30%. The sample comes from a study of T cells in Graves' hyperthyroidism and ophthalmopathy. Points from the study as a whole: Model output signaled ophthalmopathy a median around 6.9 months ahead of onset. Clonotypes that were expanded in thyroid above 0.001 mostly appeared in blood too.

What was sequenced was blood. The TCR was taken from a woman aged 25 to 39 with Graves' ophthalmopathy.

CDR3 amino acids: CASSDSSSAASNEQFF. For the CDR3, the DNA is TGTGCCAGCAGTGACTCGAGTAGTGCTGCCTCTAATGAGCAGTTCTTC. The chain couples TRBV6-4 to TRBJ2-1; D is undetermined. Trimming stripped 0 bases from V and 7 bases from J, with 16 bases between. The CDR3 contains 16 residues. Germline V lookup: CDR1 MRHNA, CDR2 SNTAGT.